These 3 T cell receptor beta chains originate from one sample sequenced in a study of T cells after somatic rescue of genetic block (TCRdb year 2020). Library generation was performed with the immunoSEQ multiplex PCR assay. The clones in this table, taken by TCRdb from immuneACCESS, are in-frame only. Not every clone is retained; where verified, under half of the shortfall comes from an unresolved V gene, and the cause of the rest is unknown. The sample table shows tens of thousands of clones, and about 87% are seen once. The top ten hold around 1.6% of the sample. The specimen sequenced was peripheral blood mononuclear cells (PBMCs). The receptors here all came from a young woman.

This chain joins TRBV7-8 and TRBJ2-6, with D possibly TRBD1 on 6 matching bases. The CDR3 sequence is 15 residues long. From germline, CDR1 is SGHVS and CDR2 FQNEAQ. V lost 4 bases and J lost 4, with 11 bases in between. The CDR3 loop reads CASSSGTTGANVLTF. The CDR3 bases are TGTGCCAGCAGCTCCGGGACAACCGGGGCCAACGTCCTGACTTTC.

This clone has only a few counts. V is TRBV6-6 and J is TRBJ1-2; 7 bases fit TRBD1. V lost 4 bases and J lost 8; bases outside the gene matches: 10. The CDR3 runs to 14 residues. CDR1 and CDR2 (germline): MNHNY, SVGAGI (reference sequence). This CDR3 reads CASSSRDSNGGYTF. CDR3 sequence (DNA): TGTGCCAGCAGTTCTCGGGACAGCAATGGGGGCTACACCTTC.

Only one count was recorded for this clone. The chain links TRBV4-3 to TRBJ2-1; D is unresolved. Germline V CDR1 and CDR2: LGHNA, YSLEER. The CDR3 loop spans 16 amino acids. Trimming cost V 0 bases and J 8 bases, with 17 bases left between them. The DNA of the CDR3 is TGCGCCAGCAGCCAAGATCGGGCCGCCCGGTCTCATGAGCAGTTCTTC. This codes for CASSQDRAARSHEQFF.